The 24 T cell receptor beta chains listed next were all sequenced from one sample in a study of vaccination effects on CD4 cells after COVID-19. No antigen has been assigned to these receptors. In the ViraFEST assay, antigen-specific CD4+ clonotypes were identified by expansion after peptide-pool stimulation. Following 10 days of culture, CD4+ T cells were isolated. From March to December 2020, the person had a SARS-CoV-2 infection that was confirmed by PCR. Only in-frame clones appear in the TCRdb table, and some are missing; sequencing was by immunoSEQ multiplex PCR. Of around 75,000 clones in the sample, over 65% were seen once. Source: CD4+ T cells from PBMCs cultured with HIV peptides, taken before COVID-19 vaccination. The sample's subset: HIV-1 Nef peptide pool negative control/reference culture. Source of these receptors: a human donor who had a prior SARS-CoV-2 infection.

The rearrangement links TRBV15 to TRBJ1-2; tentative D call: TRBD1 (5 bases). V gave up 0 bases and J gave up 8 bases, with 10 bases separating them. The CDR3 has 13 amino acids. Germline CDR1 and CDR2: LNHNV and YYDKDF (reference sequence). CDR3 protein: CATSRDWGKGYTF. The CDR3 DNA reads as TGTGCCACCAGCAGAGATTGGGGGAAGGGCTACACCTTC.

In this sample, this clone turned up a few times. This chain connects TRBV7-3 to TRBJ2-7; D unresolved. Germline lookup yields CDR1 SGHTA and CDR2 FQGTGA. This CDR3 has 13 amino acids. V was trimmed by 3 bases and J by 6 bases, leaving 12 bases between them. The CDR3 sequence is CASSFRSWGEQYF. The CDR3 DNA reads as TGTGCCAGCAGCTTCAGGAGTTGGGGCGAGCAGTACTTC.

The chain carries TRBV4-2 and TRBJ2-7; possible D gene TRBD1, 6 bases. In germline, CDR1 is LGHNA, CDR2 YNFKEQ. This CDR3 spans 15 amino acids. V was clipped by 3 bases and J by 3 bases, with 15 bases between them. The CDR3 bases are TGTGCCAGCAGCCAGACTCCAGGGGCCAGCTACGAGCAGTACTTC. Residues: CASSQTPGASYEQYF.

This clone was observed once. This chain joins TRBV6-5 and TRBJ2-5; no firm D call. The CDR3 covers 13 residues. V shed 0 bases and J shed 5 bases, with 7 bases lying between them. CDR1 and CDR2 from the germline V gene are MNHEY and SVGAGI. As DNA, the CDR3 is TGTGCCAGCAGTTACTCCATGGGGGAGACCCAGTACTTC. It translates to CASSYSMGETQYF.

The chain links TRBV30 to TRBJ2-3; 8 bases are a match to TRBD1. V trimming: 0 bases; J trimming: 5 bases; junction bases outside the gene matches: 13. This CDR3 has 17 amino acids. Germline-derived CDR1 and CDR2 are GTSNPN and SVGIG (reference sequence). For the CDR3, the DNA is TGTGCCTGGAGTGTAAAGAGGACTCACACAGGGGGAGATACGCAGTATTTT. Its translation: CAWSVKRTHTGGDTQYF. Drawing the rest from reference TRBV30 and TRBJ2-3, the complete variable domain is SQTIHQWPATLVQPVGSPLSLECTVEGTSNPNLYWYRQAAGRGLQLLFYSVGIGQISSEVPQNLSASRPQDRQFILSSKKLLLSDSGFYLCAWSVKRTHTGGDTQYFGPGTRLTVL.

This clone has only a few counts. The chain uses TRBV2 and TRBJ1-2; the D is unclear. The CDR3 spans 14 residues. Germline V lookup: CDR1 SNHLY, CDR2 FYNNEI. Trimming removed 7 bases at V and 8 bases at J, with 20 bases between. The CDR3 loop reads CASTQMSGSRGYTF. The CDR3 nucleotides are TGTGCCAGCACCCAAATGAGCGGCTCTAGAGGCTACACCTTC.

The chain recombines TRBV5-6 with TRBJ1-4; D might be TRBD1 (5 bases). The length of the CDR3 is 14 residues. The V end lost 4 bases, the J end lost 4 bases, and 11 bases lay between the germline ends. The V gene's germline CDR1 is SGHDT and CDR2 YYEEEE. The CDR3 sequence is CASSPGGGNEKLFF. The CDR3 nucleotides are TGTGCCAGCAGCCCCGGGGGGGGTAATGAAAAACTGTTTTTT.

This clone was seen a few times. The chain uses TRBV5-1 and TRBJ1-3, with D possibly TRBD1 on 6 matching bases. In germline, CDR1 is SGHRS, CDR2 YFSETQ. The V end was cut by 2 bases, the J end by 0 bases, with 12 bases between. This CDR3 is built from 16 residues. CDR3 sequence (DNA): TGCGCCAGCAGCTTAACCGGGACATTCTCTGGAAACACCATATATTTT. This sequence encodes CASSLTGTFSGNTIYF.

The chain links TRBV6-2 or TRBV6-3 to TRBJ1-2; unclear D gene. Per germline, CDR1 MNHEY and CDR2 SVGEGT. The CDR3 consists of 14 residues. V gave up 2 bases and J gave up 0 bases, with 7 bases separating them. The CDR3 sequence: CASSYPRPNYGYTF. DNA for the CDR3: TGTGCCAGCAGTTACCCCCGGCCTAACTATGGCTACACCTTC.

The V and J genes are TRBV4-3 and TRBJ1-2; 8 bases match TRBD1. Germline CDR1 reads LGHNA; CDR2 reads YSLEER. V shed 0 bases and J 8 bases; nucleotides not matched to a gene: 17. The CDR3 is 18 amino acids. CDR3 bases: TGCGCCAGCAGCCAAGATATCTTGAGGACAGGGCAAACTATGGGCTACACCTTC. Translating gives CASSQDILRTGQTMGYTF.

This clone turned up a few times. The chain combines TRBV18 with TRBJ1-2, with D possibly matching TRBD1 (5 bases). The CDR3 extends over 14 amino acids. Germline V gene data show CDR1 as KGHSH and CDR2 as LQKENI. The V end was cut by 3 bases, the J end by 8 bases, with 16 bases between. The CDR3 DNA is TGTGCCAGCTCACCGTCCAGGGATACTATGGGCTACACCTTC. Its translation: CASSPSRDTMGYTF.

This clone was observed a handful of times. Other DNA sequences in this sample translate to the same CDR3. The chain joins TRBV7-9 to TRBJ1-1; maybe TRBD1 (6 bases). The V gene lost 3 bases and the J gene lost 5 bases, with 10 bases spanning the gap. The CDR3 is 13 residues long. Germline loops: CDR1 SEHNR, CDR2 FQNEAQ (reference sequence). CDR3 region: CASSLSGDTEAFF. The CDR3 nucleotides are TGTGCCAGCAGCTTGTCAGGGGATACTGAAGCTTTCTTT.

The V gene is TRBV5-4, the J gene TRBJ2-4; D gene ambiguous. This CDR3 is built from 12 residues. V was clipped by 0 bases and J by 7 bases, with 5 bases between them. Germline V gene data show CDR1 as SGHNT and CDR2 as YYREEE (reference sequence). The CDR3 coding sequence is TGTGCCAGCAGCTTGGATGGTAACATTCAGTACTTC. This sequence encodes CASSLDGNIQYF. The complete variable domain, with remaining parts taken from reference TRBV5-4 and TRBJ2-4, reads ETGVTQSPTHLIKTRGQQVTLRCSSQSGHNTVSWYQQALGQGPQFIFQYYREEENGRGNFPPRFSGLQFPNYSSELNVNALELDDSALYLCASSLDGNIQYFGAGTRLSVL.

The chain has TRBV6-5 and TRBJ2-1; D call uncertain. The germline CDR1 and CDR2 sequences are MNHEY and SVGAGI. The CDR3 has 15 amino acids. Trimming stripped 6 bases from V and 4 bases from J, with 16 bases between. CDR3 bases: TGTGCCAGCAGGGCCTTAGGCCGAGGATACAATGAGCAGTTCTTC. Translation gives CASRALGRGYNEQFF.

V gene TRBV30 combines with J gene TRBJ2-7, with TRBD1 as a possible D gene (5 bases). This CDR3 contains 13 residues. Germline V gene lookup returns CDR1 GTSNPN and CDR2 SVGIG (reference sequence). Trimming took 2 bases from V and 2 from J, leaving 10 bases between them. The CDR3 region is CAWSKDIAYEQYF. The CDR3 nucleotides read TGTGCCTGGAGTAAGGACATTGCCTACGAGCAGTACTTC. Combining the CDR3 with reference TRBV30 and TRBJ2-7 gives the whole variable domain SQTIHQWPATLVQPVGSPLSLECTVEGTSNPNLYWYRQAAGRGLQLLFYSVGIGQISSEVPQNLSASRPQDRQFILSSKKLLLSDSGFYLCAWSKDIAYEQYFGPGTRLTVT.

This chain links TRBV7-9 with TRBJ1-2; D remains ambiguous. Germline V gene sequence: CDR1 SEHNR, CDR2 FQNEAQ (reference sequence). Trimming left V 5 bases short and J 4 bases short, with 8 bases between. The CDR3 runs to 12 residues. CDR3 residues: CASSPYRYGYTF. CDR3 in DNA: TGTGCCAGCAGCCCCTATCGCTATGGCTACACCTTC.

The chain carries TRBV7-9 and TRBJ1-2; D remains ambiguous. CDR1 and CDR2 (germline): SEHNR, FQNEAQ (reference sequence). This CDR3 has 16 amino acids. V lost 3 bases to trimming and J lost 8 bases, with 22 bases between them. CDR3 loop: CASSFAWSLKPFGYTF. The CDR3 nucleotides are TGTGCCAGCAGCTTCGCCTGGTCGCTAAAGCCGTTCGGCTACACCTTC.

The CDR3 loop is CASSDSLSSGSRETQYF. Written as DNA, the CDR3 is TGTGCCAGCAGTGATAGTTTATCTAGCGGGAGTAGAGAGACCCAGTACTTC. The J gene is TRBJ2-5, the V gene TRBV6-1; 10 bases agree with TRBD2. V gave up 3 bases and J gave up 4 bases; unmatched junction bases: 11. Per germline, CDR1 MNHNS and CDR2 SASEGT. CDR3 length: 17 amino acids.

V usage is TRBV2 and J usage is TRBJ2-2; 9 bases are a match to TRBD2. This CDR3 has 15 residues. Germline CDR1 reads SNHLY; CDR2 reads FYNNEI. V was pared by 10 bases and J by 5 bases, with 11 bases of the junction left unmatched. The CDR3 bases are TGTGCCACCGCGAAGGGACTAGCTACTACCGGGGAGCTGTTTTTT. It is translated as CATAKGLATTGELFF.

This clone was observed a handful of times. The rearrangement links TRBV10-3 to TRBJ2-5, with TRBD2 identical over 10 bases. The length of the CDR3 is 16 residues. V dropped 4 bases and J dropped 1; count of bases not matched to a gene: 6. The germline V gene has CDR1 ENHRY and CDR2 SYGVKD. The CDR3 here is CAISGSSGGAQETQYF. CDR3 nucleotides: TGTGCCATCAGTGGTTCGAGCGGGGGGGCCCAAGAGACCCAGTACTTC.

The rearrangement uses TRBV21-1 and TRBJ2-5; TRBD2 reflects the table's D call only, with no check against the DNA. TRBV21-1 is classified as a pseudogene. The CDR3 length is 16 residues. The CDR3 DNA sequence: TGTGCCAGCAGCATTGGGACTAGCGGGTGCAAAGAGACCCAGTACTTC. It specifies CASSIGTSGCKETQYF.

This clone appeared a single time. CDR3 nucleotides: TGCGCCAGCAGCTTGGCCAGGAGAAATGTCAGGGGGAAAACTGAAGCTTTCTTT. It is translated as CASSLARRNVRGKTEAFF. V is TRBV5-1 and J is TRBJ1-1; 7 nucleotides line up with TRBD1. The length of the CDR3 is 18 residues. The V and J ends lost 0 bases and 5 bases, in that order; junction bases with no gene match: 16. The germline V gene has CDR1 SGHRS and CDR2 YFSETQ.

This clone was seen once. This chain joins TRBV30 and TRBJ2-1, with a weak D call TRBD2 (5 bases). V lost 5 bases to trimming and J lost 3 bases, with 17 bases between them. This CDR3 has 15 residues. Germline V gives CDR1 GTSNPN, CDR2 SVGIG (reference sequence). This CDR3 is CAWGPPGVDYNEQFF. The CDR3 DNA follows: TGTGCCTGGGGGCCCCCCGGGGTAGACTACAATGAGCAGTTCTTC.

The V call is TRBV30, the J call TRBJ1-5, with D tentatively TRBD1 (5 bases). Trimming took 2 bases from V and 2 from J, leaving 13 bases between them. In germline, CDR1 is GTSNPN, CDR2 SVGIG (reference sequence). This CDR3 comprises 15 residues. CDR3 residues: CAWSLGGSGNQPQHF. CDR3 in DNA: TGTGCCTGGAGTCTGGGGGGGTCGGGCAATCAGCCCCAGCATTTT.